This T cell receptor beta chain was observed in a study of blood T cell repertoires in COVID-19. Overall study context: The United States, Italy and Spain supplied acute and convalescent COVID-19 samples.

The CDR3 runs to 16 residues. Germline trimming cut 0 bases from V and 3 bases from J; bases unmatched to any gene: 3. Per germline, CDR1 LNHNV and CDR2 YYDKDF (reference sequence). This table comes from immunoSEQ multiplex PCR, and its TCRdb copy is limited to in-frame clones, with some not included. The sample lists approximately 380,000 clones, 85% occurring once. This receptor was obtained from a woman younger than 35 with acute or convalescent COVID-19. The sample was peripheral blood. The V and J genes are TRBV15 and TRBJ1-2; 11 bases align to TRBD1. CDR3 DNA sequence: TGTGCCACCAGCAGAGATCTGGGACAGGGGGACTATGGCTACACCTTC. Translated, it gives CATSRDLGQGDYGYTF. The full variable domain, rest sourced from reference TRBV15 and TRBJ1-2, is DAMVIQNPRYQVTQFGKPVTLSCSQTLNHNVMYWYQQKSSQAPKLLFHYYDKDFNNEADTPDNFQSRRPNTSFCFLDIRSPGLGDTAMYLCATSRDLGQGDYGYTFGSGTRLTVV.